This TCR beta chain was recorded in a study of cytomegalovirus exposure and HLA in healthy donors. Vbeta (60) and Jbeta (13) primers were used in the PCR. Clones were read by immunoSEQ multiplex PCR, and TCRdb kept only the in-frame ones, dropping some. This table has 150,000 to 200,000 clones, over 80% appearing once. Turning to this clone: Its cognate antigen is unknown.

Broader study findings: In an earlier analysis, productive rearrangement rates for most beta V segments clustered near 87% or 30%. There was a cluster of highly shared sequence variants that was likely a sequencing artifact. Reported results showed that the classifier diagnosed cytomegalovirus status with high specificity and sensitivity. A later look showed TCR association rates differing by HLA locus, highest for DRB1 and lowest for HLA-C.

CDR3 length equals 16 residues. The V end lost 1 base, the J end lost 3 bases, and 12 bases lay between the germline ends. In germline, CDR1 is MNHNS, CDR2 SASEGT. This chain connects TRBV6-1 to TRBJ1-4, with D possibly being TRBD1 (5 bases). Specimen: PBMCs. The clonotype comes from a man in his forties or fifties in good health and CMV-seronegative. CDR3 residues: CASSEDPGFPNEKLFF. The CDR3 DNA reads TGTGCCAGCAGTGAAGACCCAGGGTTCCCTAATGAAAAACTGTTTTTT.